One and the same sample provided the 21 T cell receptor beta chains below, sequenced in a study of human T cells and chemical hapten exposure. TCRdb processed the RACE reads anew with MiXCR; each CDR3 protein has one entry. Here the sample spans 350,000 to 400,000 distinct CDR3 sequences, about 6.3% being singletons. The time point was: patch test 2, 6 weeks after DPC sensitization. The treatment is: therapeutic diphenylcyclopropenone sensitization with weekly scalp DPC. Sequenced here: whole blood, sampled in connection with sensitization to the hapten diphenylcyclopropenone (DPC). These receptors came from a woman aged 18-29 years with alopecia areata. Some clones in this sample may be carry-over from other donors' samples.

At least ten counts were recorded for this clonotype. CDR3 DNA: TGTGCCAGCAGTTTACCTCAAGTACATTATGGCTACACCTTC. Translated: CASSLPQVHYGYTF. The rearrangement joins TRBV12-3 or TRBV12-4 to TRBJ1-2; D ambiguous. The CDR3 sequence is 14 residues long. Trimming removed 2 bases from V and 5 bases from J, with 12 bases in between.

This clonotype was picked up many times. The chain joins TRBV6-2 or TRBV6-3 to TRBJ1-5; tentative D call: TRBD1 (5 bases). The length of the CDR3 is 14 residues. The germline gives CDR1 MNHEY, CDR2 SVGEGT. Trimming pared 2 bases from V and 3 bases from J, leaving 8 bases between. In DNA, the CDR3 is TGTGCCAGCAGTTACGACAGAGACAATCAGCCCCAGCATTTT. As protein: CASSYDRDNQPQHF.

The chain is built from TRBV12-3 or TRBV12-4 and TRBJ2-7; 9 bases line up with TRBD2. With 5 bases clipped from V and 1 base from J, the junction kept 6 bases outside the gene matches. This CDR3 contains 15 residues. CDR3 bases: TGTGCCAGCAGTCCCATTAGCGGGGGTTCCTACGAGCAGTACTTC. Translated: CASSPISGGSYEQYF.

This clonotype was detected many times. The chain links TRBV5-4 to TRBJ2-3; D is unclear. From germline, CDR1 is SGHNT and CDR2 YYREEE (reference sequence). This CDR3 comprises 13 residues. V was pared by 5 bases and J by 6 bases, with 13 bases between. CDR3 amino acids: CASSLGIGDTQYF. CDR3 coding DNA: TGTGCCAGCAGTCTTGGGATTGGCGATACGCAGTATTTT.

J is TRBJ2-7 and V is TRBV7-9; 7 nucleotides align to TRBD1. The V gene end was trimmed by 8 bases and the J gene end by 10 bases; junction bases not matched to a gene: 14. The CDR3 covers 13 residues. The germline V gene has CDR1 SEHNR and CDR2 FQNEAQ (reference sequence). This chain's CDR3 is CASGPGTATIQYF. In nucleotides, the CDR3 is TGTGCCAGCGGCCCTGGGACAGCTACAATTCAGTACTTC.

This clonotype was counted only a few times. The V call is TRBV6-2 or TRBV6-3, the J call TRBJ1-1; D unclear. There are 13 residues in the CDR3. V lost 2 bases, J lost 5 bases, and 9 bases lay in between. Per germline, CDR1 MNHEY and CDR2 SVGEGT. In DNA form, the CDR3 reads TGTGCCAGCAGTTACCCCAGACCGACTGAAGCTTTCTTT. This sequence encodes CASSYPRPTEAFF.

The J gene is TRBJ2-3, the V gene TRBV20-1; 9 bases match TRBD2. Germline CDR1 is DFQATT and CDR2 is SNEGSKA (reference sequence). The CDR3 spans 15 residues. V was clipped by 0 bases and J by 1 base; unmatched bases: 2. CDR3 nucleotide sequence: TGCAGTGCTAGAGATCGACTAGCGGGCACAGATACGCAGTATTTT. It specifies CSARDRLAGTDTQYF.

The table lists this clonotype with a few counts. This chain connects TRBV4-1 to TRBJ1-1; D uncertain. The germline CDR1 and CDR2 sequences are MGHRA and YSYEKL. V was shortened by 3 bases and J by 2 bases, with 13 bases between the two germline ends. The length of the CDR3 is 15 residues. The CDR3 bases are TGCGCCAGCAGCCAGGCGATACAGCATAACACTGAAGCTTTCTTT. It codes for CASSQAIQHNTEAFF.

This sequence joins TRBV20-1 and TRBJ1-4, with D perhaps matching TRBD1 (5 bases). V was clipped by 2 bases and J by 4 bases, with 11 bases between them. Germline V lookup: CDR1 DFQATT, CDR2 SNEGSKA (reference sequence). The CDR3 runs to 14 residues. The CDR3 DNA reads as TGCAGTGCTAGATCCAGGGCGATTAATGAAAAACTGTTTTTT. Amino acids: CSARSRAINEKLFF.

This clonotype has just a few counts. CDR3 bases: TGTGCCAGCAGCTTAACCAGAGTTTACACTGAAGCTTTCTTT. Translation: CASSLTRVYTEAFF. The rearrangement joins TRBV5-4 to TRBJ1-1; D gene ambiguous. This CDR3 is built from 14 residues. The germline gives CDR1 SGHNT, CDR2 YYREEE (reference sequence). The V end was cut by 2 bases, the J end by 3 bases, with 11 bases between. The full variable domain, in which reference TRBV5-4 and TRBJ1-1 provide the parts outside the CDR3, is ETGVTQSPTHLIKTRGQQVTLRCSSQSGHNTVSWYQQALGQGPQFIFQYYREEENGRGNFPPRFSGLQFPNYSSELNVNALELDDSALYLCASSLTRVYTEAFFGQGTRLTVV.

This sequence joins TRBV5-5 and TRBJ2-7; D is possibly TRBD1 (6 bases). Trimming took 0 bases from V and 5 from J, leaving 12 bases between them. This CDR3 region has 14 residues. The germline V gene encodes CDR1 SGHKS and CDR2 YYEKEE (reference sequence). The CDR3 sequence is CASSLGQGFDEQYF. The CDR3 nucleotides read TGTGCCAGCAGCTTGGGGCAGGGGTTCGACGAGCAGTACTTC.

The chain uses TRBV14 and TRBJ2-4, with 9 nucleotides matching TRBD1. Germline CDR1 SGHDN, CDR2 FVKESK. The CDR3 loop spans 15 amino acids. The V and J ends lost 3 bases and 3 bases, in that order; junction bases with no gene match: 3. The CDR3 region is CASSQRDRDKNIQYF. The CDR3 DNA reads TGTGCCAGCAGCCAGAGGGACAGGGACAAAAACATTCAGTACTTC.

The chain joins TRBV2 to TRBJ2-1; 8 nucleotides match TRBD2. Trimming at V came to 4 bases and at J to 0 bases, leaving 5 bases not matched to a gene. Germline CDR1 reads SNHLY; CDR2 reads FYNNEI. The CDR3 spans 16 residues. The CDR3 reads CASSVQRGSSYNEQFF. DNA for the CDR3: TGTGCCAGCAGTGTCCAGCGGGGGAGCTCCTACAATGAGCAGTTCTTC.

This clonotype appeared many times. The chain is built from TRBV14 and TRBJ1-5; D is uncertain. CDR3 size: 13 residues. V was shortened by 1 base and J by 7 bases, with 8 bases between the two germline ends. In germline, CDR1 is SGHDN, CDR2 FVKESK. The CDR3 region is CASSQGLRQPQHF. CDR3 nucleotide sequence: TGTGCCAGCAGCCAAGGACTACGACAGCCCCAGCATTTT.

This clonotype was picked up many times. The rearrangement joins TRBV6-5 to TRBJ1-2; a weak D match, TRBD1 (5 bases). Germline CDR1 MNHEY, CDR2 SVGAGI. Trimming shortened V by 10 bases and J by 4 bases, and 16 bases separated the two germline ends. CDR3 length: 13 residues. CDR3 DNA sequence: TGTGCCACCTCAAGCGGGGCAGCCTATGGCTACACCTTC. Protein sequence: CATSSGAAYGYTF.

This clonotype has at least ten counts. The chain joins TRBV6-5 to TRBJ2-1; 7 bases line up with TRBD1. V lost 2 bases, J lost 6 bases, and 7 bases stayed unmatched. CDR1 and CDR2 from the germline V gene are MNHEY and SVGAGI. This CDR3 region has 15 residues. CDR3 region: CASSYRQGEGNEQFF. DNA for the CDR3: TGTGCCAGCAGTTACCGACAGGGCGAGGGCAATGAGCAGTTCTTC.

This clonotype was seen at least ten times. The chain carries TRBV29-1 and TRBJ2-7; D might be TRBD2 (6 bases). The germline V gene has CDR1 SQVTM and CDR2 ANQGSEA. The CDR3 has 13 residues. V lost 4 bases to trimming and J lost 1 base, with 11 bases between them. In DNA form, the CDR3 reads TGCAGCGTTGGTCGAGGGACTTCCTACGAGCAGTACTTC. This gives the protein CSVGRGTSYEQYF.

CDR3 residues: CASSSGGYNEQFF. The CDR3 nucleotides read TGTGCCAGCTCCAGCGGGGGGTACAATGAGCAGTTCTTC. The chain combines TRBV2 with TRBJ2-1; 9 bases align to TRBD2. Trimming cost V 8 bases and J 4 bases; bases outside gene matches: 3. CDR3 length equals 13 residues. Germline CDR1 is SNHLY and CDR2 is FYNNEI.

This clonotype occurred a few times. The gene calls are TRBV5-1 and TRBJ2-5; D gene uncertain. Trimming took 0 bases from V and 5 from J, leaving 8 bases between them. The CDR3 contains 13 residues. Germline V gene data show CDR1 as SGHRS and CDR2 as YFSETQ. As DNA, the CDR3 is TGCGCCAGCAGCTTGGGGCAAATCGAGACCCAGTACTTC. Amino acid sequence: CASSLGQIETQYF. The entire variable domain, with the rest obtained from reference TRBV5-1 and TRBJ2-5, is as follows: KAGVTQTPRYLIKTRGQQVTLSCSPISGHRSVSWYQQTPGQGLQFLFEYFSETQRNKGNFPGRFSGRQFSNSRSEMNVSTLELGDSALYLCASSLGQIETQYFGPGTRLLVL.

This clonotype showed up just a few times. J is TRBJ2-7 and V is TRBV3-1; D gene uncertain. Per the germline V gene, CDR1 is LGHDT and CDR2 is YNNKEL (reference sequence). Deletions cut 0 bases from V and 0 bases from J, with 9 bases between. The CDR3 has 15 amino acids. CDR3 sequence reads: CASSQELVSSYEQYF. DNA of the CDR3: TGTGCCAGCAGCCAAGAACTGGTAAGCTCCTACGAGCAGTACTTC.

This clonotype came up a few times. The J gene is TRBJ2-4, the V gene TRBV11-2, with 12 bases identical to TRBD2. Losses at the gene ends were 5 bases for V and 5 bases for J; bases not matched to a gene: 7. The CDR3 totals 16 residues. Per the germline V gene, CDR1 is SGHAT and CDR2 is FQNNGV. The CDR3 DNA follows: TGTGCCAGCAGCCCACTAGCGGGGGGCTACGAAAACATTCAGTACTTC. Its protein product is CASSPLAGGYENIQYF. Full variable domain (remainder filled in from reference TRBV11-2 and TRBJ2-4): EAGVAQSPRYKIIEKRQSVAFWCNPISGHATLYWYQQILGQGPKLLIQFQNNGVVDDSQLPKDRFSAERLKGVDSTLKIQPAKLEDSAVYLCASSPLAGGYENIQYFGAGTRLSVL.